The source of this TCR beta chain is a study of T cells in localized non-small cell lung cancer. Concerning this clone: No antigen is known for it.

Trimming removed 0 bases from V and 1 base from J, with 1 base in between. The CDR3 is 13 residues long. CDR1 and CDR2 from the germline V gene are MNHEY and SVGAGI. Findings and caveats of the study: Prolonged overall survival went with higher T cell density in the blood.

TCRdb's table, derived via immunoSEQ multiplex PCR, lists solely in-frame clones and lacks some. Here the sample spans about 18,000 clones, about 83% being singletons. This sequence originates from an older female donor with stage I lung adenocarcinoma. This chain joins TRBV6-5 and TRBJ1-5; D is undetermined. Source: peripheral blood, taken before any cancer treatment. The CDR3 region is CASSYSSNQPQHF. The CDR3 region has the DNA TGTGCCAGCAGTTACTCGAGCAATCAGCCCCAGCATTTT.